This T cell receptor (beta chain) emerged from a study of response to subunit inactivated influenza vaccine. J lost 3 bases, V lost 4 bases, and 13 bases had no gene match. Germline V gene data show CDR1 as SGHRS and CDR2 as YFSETQ. This CDR3 spans 19 amino acids. The sample holds a few counts of this clonotype. Antigen: not known. TCRdb recomputed calls from the RT-PCR reads with MiXCR, one row per CDR3 protein. The repertoire holds fewer than 200,000 distinct CDR3 sequences, with 7.5% to 10% as singletons. Overall study findings and caveats: The study's authors posited that every seasonal influenza vaccination enlists few new T cells.

The clonotype comes from a man aged 45-65 years who received an inactivated influenza vaccine. The chain uses TRBV5-1 and TRBJ2-3, with TRBD2 matching over 14 bases. Sample: non-naive T cells sorted from PBMCs, taken on the day of vaccination. CDR3 DNA: TGCGCCAGCAGCCGGTCGACTAGCGGGGGGGCCCTGAGTACAGATACGCAGTATTTT. Encoded protein: CASSRSTSGGALSTDTQYF.